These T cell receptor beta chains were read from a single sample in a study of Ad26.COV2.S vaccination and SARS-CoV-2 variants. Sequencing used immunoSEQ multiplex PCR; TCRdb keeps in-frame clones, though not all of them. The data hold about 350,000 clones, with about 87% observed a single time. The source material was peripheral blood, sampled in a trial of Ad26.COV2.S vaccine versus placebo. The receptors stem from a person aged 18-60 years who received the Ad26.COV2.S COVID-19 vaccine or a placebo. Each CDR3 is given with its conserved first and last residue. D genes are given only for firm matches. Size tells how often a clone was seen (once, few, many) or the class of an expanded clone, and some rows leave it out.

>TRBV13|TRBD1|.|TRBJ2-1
CASSARKQGAGEQFF
TGTGCCAGCAGCGCCCGTAAACAGGGGGCCGGAGAGCAGTTCTTC
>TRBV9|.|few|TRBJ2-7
CASSVAAVGQPPGLRQYF
TGTGCCAGCAGCGTAGCGGCAGTAGGACAGCCCCCAGGGTTGCGGCAGTACTTC
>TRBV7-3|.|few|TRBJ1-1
CASRPSVNTEAFF
TGTGCCAGCAGACCATCCGTGAACACTGAAGCTTTCTTT
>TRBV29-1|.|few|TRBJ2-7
CSIKDGIEQYF
TGCAGCATAAAGGATGGTATCGAGCAGTACTTC
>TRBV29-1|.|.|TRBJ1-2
CSVGTFVGGYTF
TGCAGCGTTGGAACGTTTGTGGGAGGCTACACCTTC
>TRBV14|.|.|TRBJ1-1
CASSQEGYPDTEAFF
TGTGCCAGCAGCCAAGAAGGGTATCCGGACACTGAAGCTTTCTTT
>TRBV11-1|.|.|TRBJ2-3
CASSLEKRGTDTQYF
TGTGCCAGCAGCTTAGAGAAGCGGGGCACAGATACGCAGTATTTT
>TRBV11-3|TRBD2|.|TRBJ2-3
CASSFELAGGSDTQYF
TGTGCCAGCAGCTTTGAACTAGCGGGGGGCTCAGATACGCAGTATTTT
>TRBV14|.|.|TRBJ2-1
CASSQEILRGEQFF
TGTGCCAGCAGCCAAGAAATCTTAAGGGGTGAGCAGTTCTTC
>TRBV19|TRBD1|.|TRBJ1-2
CATMTGNYGYTF
TGTGCCACCATGACAGGGAACTATGGCTACACCTTC
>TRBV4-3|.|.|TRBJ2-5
CASSPNPAETQYF
TGCGCCAGCAGCCCGAACCCAGCGGAGACCCAGTACTTC
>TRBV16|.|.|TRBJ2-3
CASSLQAKDTQYF
TGTGCCAGCAGTCTCCAGGCCAAAGATACGCAGTATTTT
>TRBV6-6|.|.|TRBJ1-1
CASSTKQGLNTEAFF
TGTGCCAGCAGTACCAAACAGGGCCTGAACACTGAAGCTTTCTTT
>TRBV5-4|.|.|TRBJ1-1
CASSLKQDTEAFF
TGTGCCAGCAGCTTGAAACAGGATACTGAAGCTTTCTTT
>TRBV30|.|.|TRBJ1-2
CAWSTRELIGDGYTF
TGTGCCTGGAGCACTCGGGAGCTCATCGGGGATGGCTACACCTTC
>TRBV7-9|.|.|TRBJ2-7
CASSQVGQPPEQYF
TGTGCCAGCAGCCAAGTTGGGCAGCCCCCCGAGCAGTACTTC
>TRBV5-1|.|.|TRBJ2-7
CASSSPGTTYEQYF
TGCGCCAGCAGCTCACCCGGGACAACCTACGAGCAGTACTTC
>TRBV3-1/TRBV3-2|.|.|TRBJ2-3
CASSPSDMGVTQYF
TGTGCCAGCAGCCCCTCAGATATGGGAGTTACGCAGTATTTT
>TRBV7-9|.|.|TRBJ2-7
CASSSNYEQYF
TGTGCCAGCAGCTCCAACTACGAGCAGTACTTC
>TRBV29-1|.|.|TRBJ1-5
CSVVFQQREPQHF
TGCAGCGTCGTATTCCAGCAAAGGGAGCCCCAGCATTTT
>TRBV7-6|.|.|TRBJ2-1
CASSHQGPQPSYNEQFF
TGTGCCAGCAGCCATCAAGGGCCGCAACCGTCCTACAATGAGCAGTTCTTC
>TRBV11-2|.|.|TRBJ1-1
CASSYNDGTEAFF
TGTGCCAGCAGCTACAACGACGGCACTGAAGCTTTCTTT
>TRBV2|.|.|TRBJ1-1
CASRQITEAFF
TGTGCCAGCAGACAGATCACTGAAGCTTTCTTT
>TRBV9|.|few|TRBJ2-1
CASSVADRQEQFF
TGTGCCAGCAGCGTAGCTGATCGGCAGGAGCAGTTCTTC
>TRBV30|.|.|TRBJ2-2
CAWSAPWDGDRWELFF
TGTGCCTGGAGTGCTCCTTGGGACGGGGACCGGTGGGAGCTGTTTTTT
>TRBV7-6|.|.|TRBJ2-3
CASSARADTQYF
TGTGCCAGCAGCGCTAGGGCAGATACGCAGTATTTT
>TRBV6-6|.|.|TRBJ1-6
CASSYERRGDSPLHF
TGTGCCAGCAGTTACGAGCGGCGGGGGGATTCACCCCTCCACTTT
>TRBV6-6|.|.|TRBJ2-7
CASSSPNTYEQYF
TGTGCCAGCAGTTCCCCAAATACCTACGAGCAGTACTTC
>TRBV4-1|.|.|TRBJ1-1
CASMSNRVNTEAFF
TGCGCCAGCATGTCCAACCGGGTTAACACTGAAGCTTTCTTT
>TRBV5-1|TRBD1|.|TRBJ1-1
CASSLAAGQGATEAFF
TGCGCCAGCAGCTTGGCCGCGGGACAGGGGGCCACTGAAGCTTTCTTT
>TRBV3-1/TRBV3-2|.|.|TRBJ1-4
CASSQGAGGEKLFF
TGTGCCAGCAGCCAGGGCGCTGGAGGGGAAAAACTGTTTTTT
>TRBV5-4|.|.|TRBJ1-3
CATAGRNTIYF
TGTGCCACCGCGGGGCGAAACACCATATATTTT
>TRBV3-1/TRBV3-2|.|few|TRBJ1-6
CASSIIGPNSPLHF
TGTGCCAGCAGTATCATCGGACCCAATTCACCCCTCCACTTT
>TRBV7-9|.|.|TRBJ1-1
CASSFLRVDPEAFF
TGTGCCAGCAGCTTTCTCAGGGTCGACCCTGAAGCTTTCTTT
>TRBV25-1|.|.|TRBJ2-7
CASSDRARPNYEQYF
TGTGCCAGCAGTGATAGAGCCCGGCCGAACTACGAGCAGTACTTC
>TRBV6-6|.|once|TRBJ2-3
CASSRLPDTRSTDTQYF
TGTGCCAGCAGTCGTCTGCCGGACACCCGTAGCACAGATACGCAGTATTTT
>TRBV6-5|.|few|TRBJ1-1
CASCALRGNGEAFF
TGTGCCAGCTGCGCCCTTCGGGGGAATGGTGAAGCTTTCTTT
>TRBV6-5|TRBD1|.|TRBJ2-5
CASNPGGQETQYF
TGTGCCAGCAATCCAGGGGGTCAAGAGACCCAGTACTTC
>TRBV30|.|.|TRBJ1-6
CAWSTGMEDSPLHF
TGTGCCTGGAGCACCGGGATGGAGGATTCACCCCTCCACTTT
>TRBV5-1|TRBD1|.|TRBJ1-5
CASSQGQGNNQPQHF
TGCGCCAGCAGCCAGGGACAGGGTAACAATCAGCCCCAGCATTTT
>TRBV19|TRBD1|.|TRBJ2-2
CASSISGTGVAGELFF
TGTGCCAGTAGTATTTCGGGGACAGGGGTTGCCGGGGAGCTGTTTTTT
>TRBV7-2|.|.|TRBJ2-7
CASSAAYEQYF
TGTGCCAGCAGCGCGGCCTACGAGCAGTACTTC
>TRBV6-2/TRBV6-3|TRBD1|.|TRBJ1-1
CASSRMTGSKVSEAFF
TGTGCCAGCAGCCGAATGACAGGGAGCAAGGTTTCTGAAGCTTTCTTT
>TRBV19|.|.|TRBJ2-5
CASSTLHRGGETQYF
TGTGCCAGTAGTACTCTCCACAGGGGAGGAGAGACCCAGTACTTC
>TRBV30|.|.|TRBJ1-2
CAWRTIAGDGYTF
TGTGCCTGGAGGACTATTGCGGGTGATGGCTACACCTTC
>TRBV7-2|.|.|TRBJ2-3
CASSPSALSTDTQYF
TGTGCCAGCAGCCCCTCAGCGTTAAGCACAGATACGCAGTATTTT
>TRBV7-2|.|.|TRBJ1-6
CASSPRGARSDSPLHF
TGTGCCAGCAGCCCTCGGGGGGCCCGGAGTGATTCACCCCTCCACTTT
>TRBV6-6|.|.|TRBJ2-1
CASSLTTSHEQFF
TGTGCCAGCAGCCTTACTACTAGTCATGAGCAGTTCTTC
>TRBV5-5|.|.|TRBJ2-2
CASSAMTGNTGELFF
TGTGCCAGCAGCGCGATGACAGGGAACACCGGGGAGCTGTTTTTT
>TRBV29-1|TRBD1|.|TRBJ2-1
CSVVGDRANEQFF
TGCAGCGTTGTAGGAGACAGGGCCAATGAGCAGTTCTTC
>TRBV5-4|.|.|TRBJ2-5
CASSERDQETQYF
TGTGCCAGCAGCGAACGTGACCAAGAGACCCAGTACTTC
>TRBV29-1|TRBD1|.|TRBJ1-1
CSVSGRGHGTEAFF
TGCAGCGTTTCGGGCAGGGGGCATGGCACTGAAGCTTTCTTT
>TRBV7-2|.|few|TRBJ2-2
CASSWDPGGELFF
TGTGCCAGCAGCTGGGACCCAGGCGGGGAGCTGTTTTTT
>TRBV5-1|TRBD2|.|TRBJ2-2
CASRSPQAGGSTGELFF
TGCGCCAGCAGATCCCCTCAAGCGGGAGGTAGCACCGGGGAGCTGTTTTTT
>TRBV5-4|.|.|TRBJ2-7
CAISTERAYEQYF
TGTGCCATCTCGACAGAACGCGCCTACGAGCAGTACTTC